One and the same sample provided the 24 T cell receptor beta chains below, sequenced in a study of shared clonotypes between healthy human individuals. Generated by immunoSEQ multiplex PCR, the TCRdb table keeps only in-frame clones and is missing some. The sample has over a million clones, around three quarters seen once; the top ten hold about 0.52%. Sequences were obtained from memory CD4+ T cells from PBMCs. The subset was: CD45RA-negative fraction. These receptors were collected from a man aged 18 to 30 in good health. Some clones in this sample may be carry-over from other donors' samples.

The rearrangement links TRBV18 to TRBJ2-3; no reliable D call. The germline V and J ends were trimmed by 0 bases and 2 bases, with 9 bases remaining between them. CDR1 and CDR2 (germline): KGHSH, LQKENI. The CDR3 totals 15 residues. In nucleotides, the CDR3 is TGTGCCAGCTCACCACCGTTCCGGGTCACAGATACGCAGTATTTT. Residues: CASSPPFRVTDTQYF.

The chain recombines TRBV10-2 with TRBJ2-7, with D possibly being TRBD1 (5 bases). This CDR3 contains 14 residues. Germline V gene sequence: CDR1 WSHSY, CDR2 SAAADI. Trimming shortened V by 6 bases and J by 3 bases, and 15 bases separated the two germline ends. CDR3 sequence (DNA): TGCGCCAGCAGCCACCCAGACAGAATCTACGAGCAGTACTTC. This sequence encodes CASSHPDRIYEQYF.

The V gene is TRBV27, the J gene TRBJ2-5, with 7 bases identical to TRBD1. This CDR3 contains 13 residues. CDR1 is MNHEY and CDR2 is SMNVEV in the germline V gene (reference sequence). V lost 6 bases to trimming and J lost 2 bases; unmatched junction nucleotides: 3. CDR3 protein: CASRFRGQETQYF. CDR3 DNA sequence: TGTGCCAGCAGATTCAGGGGGCAAGAGACCCAGTACTTC.

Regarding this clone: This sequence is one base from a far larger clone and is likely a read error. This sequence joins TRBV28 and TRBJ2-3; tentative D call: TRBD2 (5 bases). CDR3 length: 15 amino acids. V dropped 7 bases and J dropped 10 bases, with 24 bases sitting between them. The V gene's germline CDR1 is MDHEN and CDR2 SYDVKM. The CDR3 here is CASTRTGSLGNAQYF. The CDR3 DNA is TGTGCCAGCACCAGGACTGGGAGCTTAGGGAATGCGCAGTATTTT.

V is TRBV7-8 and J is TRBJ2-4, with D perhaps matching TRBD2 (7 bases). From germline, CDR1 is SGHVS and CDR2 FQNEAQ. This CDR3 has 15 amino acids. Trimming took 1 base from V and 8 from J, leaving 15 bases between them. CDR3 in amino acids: CASSLVIQGRDIQYF. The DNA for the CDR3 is TGTGCCAGCAGCTTAGTTATCCAGGGGAGGGACATTCAGTACTTC.

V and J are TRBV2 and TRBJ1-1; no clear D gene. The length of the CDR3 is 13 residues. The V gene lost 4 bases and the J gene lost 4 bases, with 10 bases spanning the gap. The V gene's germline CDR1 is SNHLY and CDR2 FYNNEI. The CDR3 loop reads CASSGEVGTEAFF. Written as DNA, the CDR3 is TGTGCCAGCAGTGGGGAGGTTGGCACTGAAGCTTTCTTT.

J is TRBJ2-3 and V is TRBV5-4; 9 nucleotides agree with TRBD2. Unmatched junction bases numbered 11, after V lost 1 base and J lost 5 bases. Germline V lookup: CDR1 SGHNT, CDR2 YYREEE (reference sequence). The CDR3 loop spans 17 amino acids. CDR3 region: CASSLRMAGGRVDTQYF. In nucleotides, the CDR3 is TGTGCCAGCAGCTTGAGAATGGCGGGAGGGAGGGTAGATACGCAGTATTTT. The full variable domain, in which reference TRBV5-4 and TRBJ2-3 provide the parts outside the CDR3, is ETGVTQSPTHLIKTRGQQVTLRCSSQSGHNTVSWYQQALGQGPQFIFQYYREEENGRGNFPPRFSGLQFPNYSSELNVNALELDDSALYLCASSLRMAGGRVDTQYFGPGTRLTVL.

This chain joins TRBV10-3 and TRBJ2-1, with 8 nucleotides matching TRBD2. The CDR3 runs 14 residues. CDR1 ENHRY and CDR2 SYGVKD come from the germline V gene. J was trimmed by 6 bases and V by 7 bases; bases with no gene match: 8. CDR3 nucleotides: TGTGCCATCAAGAAAACGGGACTAGGCAATGAGCAGTTCTTC. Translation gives CAIKKTGLGNEQFF.

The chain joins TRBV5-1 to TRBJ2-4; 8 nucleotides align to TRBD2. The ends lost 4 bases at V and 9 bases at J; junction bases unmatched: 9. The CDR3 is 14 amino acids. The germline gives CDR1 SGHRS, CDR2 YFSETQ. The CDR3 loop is CASSPGGGEAIQYF. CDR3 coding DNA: TGCGCCAGCAGCCCGGGAGGGGGTGAAGCCATTCAGTACTTC.

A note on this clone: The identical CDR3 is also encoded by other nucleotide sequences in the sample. For the CDR3, the DNA is TGTGCCAGCAGCTTAGAGGTAGCAGATACGCAGTATTTT. Residues: CASSLEVADTQYF. The chain uses TRBV7-2 and TRBJ2-3; D call uncertain. V lost 1 base to trimming and J lost 4 bases, with 6 bases between them. The germline V gene has CDR1 SGHTA and CDR2 FQGNSA. The CDR3 is 13 residues long. The whole variable domain, filled in from reference TRBV7-2 and TRBJ2-3, reads GAGVSQSPSNKVTEKGKDVELRCDPISGHTALYWYRQSLGQGLEFLIYFQGNSAPDKSGLPSDRFSAERTGGSVSTLTIQRTQQEDSAVYLCASSLEVADTQYFGPGTRLTVL.

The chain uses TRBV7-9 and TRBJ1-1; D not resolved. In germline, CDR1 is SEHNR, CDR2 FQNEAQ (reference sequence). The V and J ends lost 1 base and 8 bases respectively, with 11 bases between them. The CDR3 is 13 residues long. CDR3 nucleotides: TGTGCCAGCAGCTTAGGGCGACCCTCGGAAGCTTTCTTT. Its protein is CASSLGRPSEAFF.

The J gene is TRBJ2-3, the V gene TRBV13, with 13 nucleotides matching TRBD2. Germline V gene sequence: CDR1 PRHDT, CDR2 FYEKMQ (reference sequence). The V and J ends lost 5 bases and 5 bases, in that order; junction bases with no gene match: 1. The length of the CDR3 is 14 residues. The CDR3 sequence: CASSTSGRGDTQYF. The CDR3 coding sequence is TGTGCCAGCAGCACTAGCGGGAGGGGAGATACGCAGTATTTT.

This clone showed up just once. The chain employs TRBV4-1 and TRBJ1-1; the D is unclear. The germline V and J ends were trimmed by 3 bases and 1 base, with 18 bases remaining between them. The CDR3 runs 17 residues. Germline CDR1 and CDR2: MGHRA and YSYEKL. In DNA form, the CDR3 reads TGCGCCAGCAGCCACCCCCCGCCCCGACTGGGGAACACTGAAGCTTTCTTT. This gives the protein CASSHPPPRLGNTEAFF.

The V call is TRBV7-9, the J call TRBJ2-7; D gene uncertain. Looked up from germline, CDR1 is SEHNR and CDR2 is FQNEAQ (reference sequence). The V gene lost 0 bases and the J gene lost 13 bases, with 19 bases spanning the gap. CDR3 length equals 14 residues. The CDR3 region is CASSLAESGPYHYF. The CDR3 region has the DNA TGTGCCAGCAGCTTAGCGGAGTCCGGCCCCTATCACTACTTC.

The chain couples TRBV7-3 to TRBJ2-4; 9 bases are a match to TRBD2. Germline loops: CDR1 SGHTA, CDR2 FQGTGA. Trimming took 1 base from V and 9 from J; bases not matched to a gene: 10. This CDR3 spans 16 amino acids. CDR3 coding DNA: TGTGCCAGCAGCTTAAGGGGAGTAGCGGGAGATGGCATTCAGTACTTC. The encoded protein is CASSLRGVAGDGIQYF.

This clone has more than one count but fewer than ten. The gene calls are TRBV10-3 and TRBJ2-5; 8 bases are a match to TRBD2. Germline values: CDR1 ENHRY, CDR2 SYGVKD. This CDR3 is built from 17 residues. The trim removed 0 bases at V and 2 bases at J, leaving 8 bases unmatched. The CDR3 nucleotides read TGTGCCATCAGTGAGTCCGCGGGGGGACCCCGACAAGAGACCCAGTACTTC. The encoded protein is CAISESAGGPRQETQYF.

This CDR3 is CASSVLGTGPRRAFF. The CDR3 DNA sequence: TGTGCCAGCAGTGTCCTTGGGACAGGGCCCCGACGGGCTTTCTTT. This chain uses TRBV6-1 with TRBJ1-1; 9 bases map to TRBD1. CDR3 size: 15 residues. Germline trimming cut 4 bases from V and 11 bases from J; bases unmatched to any gene: 14. Germline lookup yields CDR1 MNHNS and CDR2 SASEGT.

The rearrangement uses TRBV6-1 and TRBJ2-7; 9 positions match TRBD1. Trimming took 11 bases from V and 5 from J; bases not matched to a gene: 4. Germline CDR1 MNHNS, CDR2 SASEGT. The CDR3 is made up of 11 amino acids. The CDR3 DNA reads TGTGCCTGGGGACAGGGCCACGAGCAGTACTTC. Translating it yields CAWGQGHEQYF.

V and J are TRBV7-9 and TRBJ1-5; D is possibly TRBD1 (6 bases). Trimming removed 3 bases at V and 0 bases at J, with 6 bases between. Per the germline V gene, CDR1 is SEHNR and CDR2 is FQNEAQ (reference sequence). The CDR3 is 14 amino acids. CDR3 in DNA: TGTGCCAGCAGCTTCAGGGGTAGCAATCAGCCCCAGCATTTT. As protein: CASSFRGSNQPQHF.

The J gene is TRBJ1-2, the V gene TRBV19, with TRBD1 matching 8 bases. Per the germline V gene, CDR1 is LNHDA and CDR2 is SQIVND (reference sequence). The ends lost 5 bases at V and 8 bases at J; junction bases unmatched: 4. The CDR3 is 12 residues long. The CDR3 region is CASSPGTGGYTF. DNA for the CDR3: TGTGCCAGTAGTCCTGGGACAGGCGGCTACACCTTC.

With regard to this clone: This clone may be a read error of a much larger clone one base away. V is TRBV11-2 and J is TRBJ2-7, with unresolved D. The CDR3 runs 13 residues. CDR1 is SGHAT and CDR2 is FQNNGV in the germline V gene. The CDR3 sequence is CASNLRTGYEQYF. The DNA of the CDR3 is TGTGCCAGCAACTTACGAACCGGGTACGAGCAGTACTTC.

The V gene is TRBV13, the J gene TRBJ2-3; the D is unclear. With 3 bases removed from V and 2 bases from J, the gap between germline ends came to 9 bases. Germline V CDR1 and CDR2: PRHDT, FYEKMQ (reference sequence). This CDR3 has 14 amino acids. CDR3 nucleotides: TGTGCCAGCAGCTTGGTAGGGCTCACAGATACGCAGTATTTT. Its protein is CASSLVGLTDTQYF. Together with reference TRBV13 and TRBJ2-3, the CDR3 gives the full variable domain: AAGVIQSPRHLIKEKRETATLKCYPIPRHDTVYWYQQGPGQDPQFLISFYEKMQSDKGSIPDRFSAQQFSDYHSELNMSSLELGDSALYFCASSLVGLTDTQYFGPGTRLTVL.

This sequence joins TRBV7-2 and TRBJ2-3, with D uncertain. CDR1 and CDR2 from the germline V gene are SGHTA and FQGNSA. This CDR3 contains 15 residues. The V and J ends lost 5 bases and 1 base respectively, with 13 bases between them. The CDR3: CASSPVSLGTDTQYF. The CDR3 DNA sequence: TGTGCCAGCAGCCCCGTCTCCCTTGGCACAGATACGCAGTATTTT.

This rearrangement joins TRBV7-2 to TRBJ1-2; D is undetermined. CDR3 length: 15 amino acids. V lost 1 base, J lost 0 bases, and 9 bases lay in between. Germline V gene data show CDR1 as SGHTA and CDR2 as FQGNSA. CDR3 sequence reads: CASSLGWSANYGYTF. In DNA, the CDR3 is TGTGCCAGCAGCTTAGGGTGGTCAGCTAACTATGGCTACACCTTC.